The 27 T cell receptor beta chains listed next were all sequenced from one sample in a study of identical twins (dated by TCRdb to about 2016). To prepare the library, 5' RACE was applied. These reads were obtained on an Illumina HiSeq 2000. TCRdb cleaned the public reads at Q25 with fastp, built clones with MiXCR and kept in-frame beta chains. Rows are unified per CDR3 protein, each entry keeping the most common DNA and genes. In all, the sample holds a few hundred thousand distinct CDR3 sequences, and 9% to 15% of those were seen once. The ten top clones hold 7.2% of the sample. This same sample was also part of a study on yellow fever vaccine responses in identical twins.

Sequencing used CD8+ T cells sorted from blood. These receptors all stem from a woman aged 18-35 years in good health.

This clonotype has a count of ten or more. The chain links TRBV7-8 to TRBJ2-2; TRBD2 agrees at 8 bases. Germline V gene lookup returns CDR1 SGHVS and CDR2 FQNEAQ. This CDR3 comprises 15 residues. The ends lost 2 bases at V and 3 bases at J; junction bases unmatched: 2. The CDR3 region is CASSLQREHTGELFF. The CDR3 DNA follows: TGTGCCAGCAGCTTACAGCGGGAGCACACCGGGGAGCTGTTTTTT.

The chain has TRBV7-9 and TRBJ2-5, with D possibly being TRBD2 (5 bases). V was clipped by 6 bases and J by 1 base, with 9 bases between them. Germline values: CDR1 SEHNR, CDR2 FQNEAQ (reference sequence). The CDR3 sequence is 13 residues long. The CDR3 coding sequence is TGTGCCAGCAGTCGGGATATCCAAGAGACCCAGTACTTC. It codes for CASSRDIQETQYF.

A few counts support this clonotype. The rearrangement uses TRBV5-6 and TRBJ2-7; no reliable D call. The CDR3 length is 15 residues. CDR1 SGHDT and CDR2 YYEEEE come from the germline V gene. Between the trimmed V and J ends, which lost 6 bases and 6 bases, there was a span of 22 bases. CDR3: CASNPSQREIGEQYF. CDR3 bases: TGTGCCAGCAACCCCTCCCAAAGGGAAATCGGCGAGCAGTACTTC.

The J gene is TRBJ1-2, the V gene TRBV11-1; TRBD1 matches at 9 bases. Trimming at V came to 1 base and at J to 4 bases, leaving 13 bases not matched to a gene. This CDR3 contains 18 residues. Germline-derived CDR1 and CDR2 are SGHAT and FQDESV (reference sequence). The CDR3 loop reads CASSLVSLRDRDVYGYTF. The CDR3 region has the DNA TGTGCCAGCAGCTTAGTGTCGCTCCGGGACAGGGATGTCTATGGCTACACCTTC.

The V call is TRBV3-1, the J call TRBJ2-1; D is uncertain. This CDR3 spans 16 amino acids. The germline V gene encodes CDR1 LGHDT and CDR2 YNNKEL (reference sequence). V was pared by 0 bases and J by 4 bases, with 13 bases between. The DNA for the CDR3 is TGTGCCAGCAGCCAAGATGCCGGAGATGCTTACAATGAGCAGTTCTTC. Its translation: CASSQDAGDAYNEQFF.

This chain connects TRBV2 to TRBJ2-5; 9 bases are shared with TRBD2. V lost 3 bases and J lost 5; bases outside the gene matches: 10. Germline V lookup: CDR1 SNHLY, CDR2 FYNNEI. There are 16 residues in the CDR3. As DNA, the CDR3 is TGTGCCAGCAGTGAGTTTAGCGGGGGCCCATCGGAGACCCAGTACTTC. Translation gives CASSEFSGGPSETQYF.

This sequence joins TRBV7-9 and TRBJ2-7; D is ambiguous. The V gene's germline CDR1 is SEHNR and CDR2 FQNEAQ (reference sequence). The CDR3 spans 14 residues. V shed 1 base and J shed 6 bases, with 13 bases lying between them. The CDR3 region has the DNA TGTGCCAGCAGCTTAGTCGTTGAAGGTTCCGAGCAGTACTTC. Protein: CASSLVVEGSEQYF.

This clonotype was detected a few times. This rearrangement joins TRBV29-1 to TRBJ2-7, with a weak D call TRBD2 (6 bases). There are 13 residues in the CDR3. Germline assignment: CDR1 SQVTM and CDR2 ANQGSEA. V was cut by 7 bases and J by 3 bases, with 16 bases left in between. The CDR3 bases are TGCAGCGCCCTCCGGGAGACAGACTACGAGCAGTACTTC. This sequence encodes CSALRETDYEQYF.

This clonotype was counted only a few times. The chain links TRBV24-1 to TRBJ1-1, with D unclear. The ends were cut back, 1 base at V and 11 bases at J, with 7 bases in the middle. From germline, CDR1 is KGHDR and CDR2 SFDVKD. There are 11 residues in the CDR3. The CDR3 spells CATSDFSGAFF. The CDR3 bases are TGTGCCACCAGTGATTTCAGTGGCGCTTTCTTT.

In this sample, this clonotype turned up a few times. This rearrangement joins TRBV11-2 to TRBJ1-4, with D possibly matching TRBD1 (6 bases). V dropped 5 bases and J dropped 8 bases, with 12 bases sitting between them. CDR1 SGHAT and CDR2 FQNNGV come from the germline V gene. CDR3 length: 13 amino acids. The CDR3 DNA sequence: TGTGCCAGCAGCGAGACAGGATGGGAAAAACTGTTTTTT. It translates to CASSETGWEKLFF.

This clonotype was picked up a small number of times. In nucleotides, the CDR3 is TGTGCCAGCAGTTTCCAGGCTCAGGGGTATAGCAATCAGCCCCAGCATTTT. Its protein product is CASSFQAQGYSNQPQHF. The rearrangement links TRBV12-3 or TRBV12-4 to TRBJ1-5; a possible D gene is TRBD1 (6 bases). CDR3 length: 17 amino acids. Between the trimmed V and J ends, which lost 3 bases and 0 bases, there was a span of 15 bases.

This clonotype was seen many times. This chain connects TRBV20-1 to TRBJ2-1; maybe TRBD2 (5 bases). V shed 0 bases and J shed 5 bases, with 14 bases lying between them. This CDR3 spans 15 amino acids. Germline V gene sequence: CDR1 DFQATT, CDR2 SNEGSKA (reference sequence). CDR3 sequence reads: CSARDPARDHNEQFF. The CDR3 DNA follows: TGCAGTGCTAGAGATCCAGCGAGGGATCACAATGAGCAGTTCTTC.

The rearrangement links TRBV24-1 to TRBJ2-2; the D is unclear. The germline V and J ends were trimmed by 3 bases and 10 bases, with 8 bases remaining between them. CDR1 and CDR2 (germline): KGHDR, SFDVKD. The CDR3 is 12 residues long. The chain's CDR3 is CATSDHSEELFF. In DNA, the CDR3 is TGTGCCACCAGTGATCACTCCGAGGAGCTGTTTTTT.

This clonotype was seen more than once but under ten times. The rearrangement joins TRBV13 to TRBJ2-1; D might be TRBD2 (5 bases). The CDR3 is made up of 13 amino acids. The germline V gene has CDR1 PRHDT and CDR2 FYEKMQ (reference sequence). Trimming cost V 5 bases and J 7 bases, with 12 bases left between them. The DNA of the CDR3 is TGTGCCAGCAGCCGACCCACTAGTAATGAGCAGTTCTTC. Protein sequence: CASSRPTSNEQFF.

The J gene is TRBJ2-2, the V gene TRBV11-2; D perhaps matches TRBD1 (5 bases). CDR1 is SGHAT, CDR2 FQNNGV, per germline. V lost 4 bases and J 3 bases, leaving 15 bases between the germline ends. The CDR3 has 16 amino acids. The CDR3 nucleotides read TGTGCCAGCAGCTCTCCGGGCCAGGGATACACCGGGGAGCTGTTTTTT. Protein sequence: CASSSPGQGYTGELFF.

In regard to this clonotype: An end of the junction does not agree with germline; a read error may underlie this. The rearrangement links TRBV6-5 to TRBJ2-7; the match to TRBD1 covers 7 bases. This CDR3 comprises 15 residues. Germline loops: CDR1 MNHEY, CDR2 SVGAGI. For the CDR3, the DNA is TGTGCCAGCAATTACAGGGGTGCTAGCTCCTACGAGCAGTACTTC. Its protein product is CASNYRGASSYEQYF.

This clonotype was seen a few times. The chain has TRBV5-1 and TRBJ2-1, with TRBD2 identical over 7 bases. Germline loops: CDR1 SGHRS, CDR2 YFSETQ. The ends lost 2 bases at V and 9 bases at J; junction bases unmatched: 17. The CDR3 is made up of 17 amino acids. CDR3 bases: TGCGCCAGCAGCTTTTTTGGGCTCTCCGGTAGGGAGGGTGAGCAGTTCTTC. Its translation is CASSFFGLSGREGEQFF.

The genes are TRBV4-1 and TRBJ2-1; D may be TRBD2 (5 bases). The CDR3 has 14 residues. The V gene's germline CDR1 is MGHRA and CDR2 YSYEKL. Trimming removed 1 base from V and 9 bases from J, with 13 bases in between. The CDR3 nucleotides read TGCGCCAGCAGCCAAGTCCCTAGCATCGCTGAGCAGTTCTTC. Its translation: CASSQVPSIAEQFF.

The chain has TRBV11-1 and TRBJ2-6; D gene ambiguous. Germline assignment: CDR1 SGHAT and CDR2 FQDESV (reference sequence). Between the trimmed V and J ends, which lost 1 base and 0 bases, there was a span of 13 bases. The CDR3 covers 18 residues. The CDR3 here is CASSLDAANPSGANVLTF. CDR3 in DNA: TGTGCCAGCAGCTTAGATGCAGCGAACCCCTCTGGGGCCAACGTCCTGACTTTC.

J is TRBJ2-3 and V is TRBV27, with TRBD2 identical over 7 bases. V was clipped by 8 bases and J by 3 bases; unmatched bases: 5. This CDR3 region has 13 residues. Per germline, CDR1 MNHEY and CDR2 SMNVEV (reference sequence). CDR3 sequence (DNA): TGTGCCAGCCGCGGGAGAGCTACAGATACGCAGTATTTT. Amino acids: CASRGRATDTQYF.

This CDR3 reads CASSSSEDQLTDTQYF. The CDR3 DNA follows: TGTGCCAGCAGCTCCTCCGAGGACCAGCTGACAGATACGCAGTATTTT. The chain is built from TRBV7-3 and TRBJ2-3; unclear D gene. Trimming pared 4 bases from V and 3 bases from J, leaving 17 bases between. Germline V CDR1 and CDR2: SGHTA, FQGTGA. The CDR3 is 16 residues long.

CDR3 coding DNA: TGTGCCATCAGTGAGATCGGCAGTCAAGAGACCCAGTACTTC. Residues: CAISEIGSQETQYF. The V gene is TRBV10-3, the J gene TRBJ2-5, with D uncertain. This CDR3 region has 14 residues. V was shortened by 2 bases and J by 2 bases, with 9 bases between the two germline ends. Per germline, CDR1 ENHRY and CDR2 SYGVKD.

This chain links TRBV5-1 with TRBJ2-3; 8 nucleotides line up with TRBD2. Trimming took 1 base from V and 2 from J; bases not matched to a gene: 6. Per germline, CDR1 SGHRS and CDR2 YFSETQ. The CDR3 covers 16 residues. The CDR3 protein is CASSLRGGTATDTQYF. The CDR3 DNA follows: TGCGCCAGCAGCTTGCGGGGGGGAACGGCCACAGATACGCAGTATTTT.

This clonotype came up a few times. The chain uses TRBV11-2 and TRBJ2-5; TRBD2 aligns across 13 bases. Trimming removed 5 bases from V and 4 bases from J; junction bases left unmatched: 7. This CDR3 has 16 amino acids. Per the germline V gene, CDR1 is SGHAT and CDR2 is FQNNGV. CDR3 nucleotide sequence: TGTGCCAGCAGCGTTCGGACTAGCGGGAGTCGAGAGACCCAGTACTTC. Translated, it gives CASSVRTSGSRETQYF.

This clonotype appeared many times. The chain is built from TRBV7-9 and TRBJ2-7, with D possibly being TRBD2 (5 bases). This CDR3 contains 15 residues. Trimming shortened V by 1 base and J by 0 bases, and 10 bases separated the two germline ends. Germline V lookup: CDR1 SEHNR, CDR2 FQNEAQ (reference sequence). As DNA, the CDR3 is TGTGCCAGCAGCTTAGGAGGGCGGAGCTCCTACGAGCAGTACTTC. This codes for CASSLGGRSSYEQYF.

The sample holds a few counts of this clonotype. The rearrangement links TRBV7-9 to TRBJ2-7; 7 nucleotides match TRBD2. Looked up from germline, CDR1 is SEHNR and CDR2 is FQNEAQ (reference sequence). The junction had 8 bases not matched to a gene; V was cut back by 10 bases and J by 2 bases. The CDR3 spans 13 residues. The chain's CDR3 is CAIVLAETYEQYF. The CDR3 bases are TGTGCCATAGTTCTAGCGGAAACCTACGAGCAGTACTTC.

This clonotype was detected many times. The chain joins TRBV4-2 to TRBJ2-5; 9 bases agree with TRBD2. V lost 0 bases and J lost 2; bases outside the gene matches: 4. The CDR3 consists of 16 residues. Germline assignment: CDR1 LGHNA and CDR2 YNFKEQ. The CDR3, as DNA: TGTGCCAGCAGCCAAGAGGTAGCGGGGGCTCAAGAGACCCAGTACTTC. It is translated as CASSQEVAGAQETQYF.